The clone carrying this TCR beta chain was recorded a few times. The antigen is undetermined. The data originate from a study of CD8+CD57+ T cells in acquired aplastic anemia. Overall study: The sorted CD4+ and CD8+ cells yielded an average around 3.2 ug of DNA.

The study's findings and limits: Patients and controls had in common 25 to 30 CD8+ CDR3 sequences. Levels of CD8+ Simpson's diversity were not significantly distinct in patients versus controls.

Trimming removed 8 bases from V and 3 bases from J; junction bases left unmatched: 9. CDR3 length: 14 amino acids. CDR1 is ENHRY, CDR2 SYGVKD, per germline. Genomic DNA, serving as template, underwent TCR beta VDJ and CDR3 profiling. TCRdb ran MiXCR on the reads and lists one entry per CDR3 protein. The sample consists of 300,000 or so distinct CDR3 sequences, approximately 56% of them appearing once. The V call is TRBV10-3, the J call TRBJ1-2; 7 bases align to TRBD1. The receptor was derived from a human donor with severe aplastic anemia or a healthy control (not recorded which). Sequencing was performed on sorted CD4+, CD8+, or CD8+CD57+ T cells (not recorded which) from PBMCs. The CDR3 nucleotides read TGTGCCATCGGAACAGGGGCGCGGGACTATGGCTACACCTTC. Its translation is CAIGTGARDYGYTF.